This TCR beta chain was observed in a study of T cells in Graves' hyperthyroidism and ophthalmopathy. Study-wide background: Peripheral blood draws took place at initial diagnosis, ahead of any treatment.

CDR1 is LNHNV and CDR2 is YYDKDF in the germline V gene (reference sequence). Trimming removed 0 bases at V and 6 bases at J, with 6 bases between. The CDR3 is 13 residues long. Authors of the study amplified TCR beta CDR3 regions from RNA transcripts. A set of HTBI primers served as the primers for a first-round RT-PCR of the TCR CDR3. TCRdb re-called the multiplex PCR reads through MiXCR, storing one row per CDR3 protein. The sample lists about 840,000 distinct CDR3 sequences; approximately 40% were seen once. Clinicians diagnosed patients from clinical symptoms, serum thyroxine and TRAb, thyroid ultrasound and orbital computed tomography.

The clonotype originates from a man younger than 30 with Graves' hyperthyroidism. The V and J genes are TRBV15 and TRBJ1-5, with D possibly TRBD1 on 6 matching bases. Source material: blood. CDR3 nucleotide sequence: TGTGCCACCAGCAGAGAGACAGGTCAGCCCCAGCATTTT. The encoded protein is CATSRETGQPQHF.